The TCR beta chain described here comes from a study of cytomegalovirus exposure and HLA in healthy donors. Findings and limits, study-wide: An Asian-associated ancestry cluster reportedly showed fewer N-insertions than the approximately 660-donor mean in a later analysis. Trimming of TCR beta V- and J-genes showed a link, identified in a later analysis, to a missense DCLRE1C variant.

The CDR3 covers 10 residues. Germline V gene lookup returns CDR1 MNHNY and CDR2 SVGAGI (reference sequence). Trimming shortened V by 5 bases and J by 8 bases, and 6 bases separated the two germline ends. Points on this clone: No antigen is known for it.

The primer mix had 60 Vbeta and 13 Jbeta primers. Produced via immunoSEQ multiplex PCR; TCRdb's table is partial and in-frame only. The sample shows 150,000 to 170,000 clones, around 74% of them seen only once. Input material: PBMCs. V gene TRBV6-6 combines with J gene TRBJ1-2; no clear D gene. This sequence originates from a man aged 18 to 29 in good health and CMV-seronegative. The CDR3 spells CASSTRGYTF. CDR3 DNA: TGTGCCAGCAGTACGCGAGGCTACACCTTC.